What follows describes a single T cell receptor beta chain. CDR3 length equals 17 residues. Germline V gene lookup returns CDR1 SGHKS and CDR2 YYEKEE (reference sequence). Trimming pared 0 bases from V and 0 bases from J, leaving 15 bases between. These data are taken from a study of blood T cells in healthy people across ages. Primed by a sample-barcoded 5' primer and a J-beta primer mix, a second PCR proceeded for 7 to 11 cycles. Each of the cDNA molecules was tagged by a template-switch adaptor with 12 random nucleotides. TCRdb redid the calling of the 5' RACE reads with MiXCR, one entry per CDR3 protein. The data contain under 850,000 distinct CDR3 sequences, roughly 40% of them singletons.

Specimen: blood. The chain combines TRBV5-5 with TRBJ1-1; TRBD1 might be the D (5 bases). The TCR originated in a man younger than 30 in good health. The CDR3 reads CASSLGQTSTMNTEAFF. The CDR3 coding sequence is TGTGCCAGCAGCTTGGGACAGACAAGTACTATGAACACTGAAGCTTTCTTT.